A single T cell receptor beta chain is shown here with its context. The antigen is undetermined. The CDR3 totals 14 residues. Losses at the gene ends were 3 bases for V and 9 bases for J; bases not matched to a gene: 6. From germline, CDR1 is SGHTA and CDR2 FQGNSA. The data originate from a study of cytomegalovirus exposure and HLA in healthy donors. Study at large: A subsequent analysis reported that the approximately 120 validation repertoires were produced on the same platform that had also been used for the 666 first-cohort repertoires.

Overall study results and limits: Cytomegalovirus association was assigned to about 150 TCR beta chains. The classifier, whose performance was assessed in both the original and validation cohorts, reportedly diagnosed cytomegalovirus status with high specificity and sensitivity.

TCRdb keeps only in-frame clones here, not all; method: immunoSEQ multiplex PCR. The data contain approximately 300,000 clones, more than 80% of them singletons. Donors came from a validation cohort of over a hundred subjects, distinct from the first 666-subject cohort. The gene calls are TRBV7-2 and TRBJ2-7; 12 bases are a match to TRBD1. The source of this sequence is a woman aged 18 to 35 in good health and CMV-seronegative. The sample comprised PBMCs. CDR3 DNA: TGTGCCAGCAGCTTCGGGACAGGGGGCTGGGCGCAGTACTTC. Translation gives CASSFGTGGWAQYF.